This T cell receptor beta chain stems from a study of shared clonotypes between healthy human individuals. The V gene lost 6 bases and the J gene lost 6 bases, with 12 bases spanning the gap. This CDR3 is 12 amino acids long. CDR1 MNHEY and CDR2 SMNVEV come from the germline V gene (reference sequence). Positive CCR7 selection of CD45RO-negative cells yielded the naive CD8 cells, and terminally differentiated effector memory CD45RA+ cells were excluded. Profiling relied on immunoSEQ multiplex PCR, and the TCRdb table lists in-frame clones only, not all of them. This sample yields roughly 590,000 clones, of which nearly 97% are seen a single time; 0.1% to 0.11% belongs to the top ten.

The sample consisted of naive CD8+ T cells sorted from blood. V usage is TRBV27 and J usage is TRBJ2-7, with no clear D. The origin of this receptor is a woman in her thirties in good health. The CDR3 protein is CASRFRLGEQYF. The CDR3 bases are TGTGCCAGCAGATTTCGTCTCGGCGAGCAGTACTTC.